This T cell receptor beta chain was recovered during a study of blood T cell repertoires in COVID-19. Only in-frame clones appear in the TCRdb table, and some are missing; sequencing was by immunoSEQ multiplex PCR. Seen here are 250,000 to 350,000 clones, 87% observed once, and the top ten hold roughly 8%. V was trimmed by 5 bases and J by 1 base, leaving 15 bases between them. The CDR3 totals 16 residues. Looked up from germline, CDR1 is SGHTA and CDR2 is FQGNSA. The genes are TRBV7-2 and TRBJ1-5; D is ambiguous. The sequenced material came from peripheral blood. This clonotype was obtained from a woman aged 50 to 65 who had recovered from COVID-19. Here the CDR3 DNA reads TGTGCCAGCAGCCCAGTAGGAGGTATCAGCAATCAGCCCCAGCATTTT. This encodes CASSPVGGISNQPQHF.